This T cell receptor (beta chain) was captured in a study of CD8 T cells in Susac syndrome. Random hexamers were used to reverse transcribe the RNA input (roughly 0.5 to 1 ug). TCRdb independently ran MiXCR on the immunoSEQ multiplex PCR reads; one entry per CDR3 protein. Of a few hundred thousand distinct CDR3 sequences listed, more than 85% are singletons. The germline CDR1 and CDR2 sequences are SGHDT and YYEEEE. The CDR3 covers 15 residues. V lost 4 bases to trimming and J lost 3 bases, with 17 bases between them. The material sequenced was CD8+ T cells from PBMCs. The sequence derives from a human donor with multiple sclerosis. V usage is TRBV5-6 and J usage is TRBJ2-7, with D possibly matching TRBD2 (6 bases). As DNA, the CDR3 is TGTGCCAGCAGCGGGGAAGGTGGGGGGTACTACGAGCAGTACTTC. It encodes CASSGEGGGYYEQYF. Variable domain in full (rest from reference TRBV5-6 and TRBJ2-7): DAGVTQSPTHLIKTRGQQVTLRCSPKSGHDTVSWYQQALGQGPQFIFQYYEEEERQRGNFPDRFSGHQFPNYSSELNVNALLLGDSALYLCASSGEGGGYYEQYFGPGTRLTVT.